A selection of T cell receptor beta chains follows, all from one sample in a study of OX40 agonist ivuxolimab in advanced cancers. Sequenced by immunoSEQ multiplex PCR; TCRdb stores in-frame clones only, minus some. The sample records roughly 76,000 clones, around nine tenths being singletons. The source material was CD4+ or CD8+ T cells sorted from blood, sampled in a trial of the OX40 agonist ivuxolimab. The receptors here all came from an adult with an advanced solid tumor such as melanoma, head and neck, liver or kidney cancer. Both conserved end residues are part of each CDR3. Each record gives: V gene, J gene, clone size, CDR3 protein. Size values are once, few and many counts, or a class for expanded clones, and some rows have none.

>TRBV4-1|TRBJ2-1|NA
CASSHLPLSSYNEQFF
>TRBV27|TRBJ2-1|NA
CASNPQAGVNEQFF
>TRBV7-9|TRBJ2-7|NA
CASSWGSGRGYEQYF
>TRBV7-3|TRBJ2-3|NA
CASSRGVGGTSRVGDTQYF
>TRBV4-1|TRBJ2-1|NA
CASSPADRGGHNEQFF
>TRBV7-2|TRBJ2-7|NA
CASSGASGSSYEQYF
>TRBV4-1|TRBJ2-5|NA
CASSQAGLQETQYF
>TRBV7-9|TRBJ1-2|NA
CASSLGADAYGYTF
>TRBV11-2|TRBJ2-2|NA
CASSFRLAGTTGELFF
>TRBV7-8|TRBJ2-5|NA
CASSPSGGGWTQYF
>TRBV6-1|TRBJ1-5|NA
CASSDSGGGNQPQHF
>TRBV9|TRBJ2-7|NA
CASSRSHLAGGVYEQYF
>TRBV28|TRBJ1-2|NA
CASTPSRGQGYGYTF
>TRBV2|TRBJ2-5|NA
CASSKQGAETQYF
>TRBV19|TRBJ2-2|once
CASSIGQGTAGELFF